Presented here are 18 T cell receptor beta chains from one specimen sequenced in a study of T cell responses to AZD1222 COVID-19 vaccine. Only in-frame clones appear in the TCRdb table, and some are missing; sequencing was by immunoSEQ multiplex PCR. The data hold 150,000 to 170,000 clones, with about 87% observed a single time. The sequencing here drew on peripheral blood, taken on day 0 of AZD1222 vaccination. The source of these receptors is an adult in good health.

This chain uses TRBV7-8 with TRBJ1-5; D is perhaps TRBD1 (5 bases). CDR3 length: 16 amino acids. Germline CDR1 and CDR2: SGHVS and FQNEAQ. V was shortened by 4 bases and J by 6 bases, with 19 bases between the two germline ends. CDR3 nucleotide sequence: TGTGCCAGCAGCTCCCGTTTTGGGGGATTCGGTCAGCCCCAGCATTTT. This translates into CASSSRFGGFGQPQHF.

J is TRBJ1-1 and V is TRBV5-1; perhaps TRBD1 as D (6 bases). The CDR3 is made up of 14 amino acids. V lost 5 bases and J lost 4, with 15 bases in between. The V gene's germline CDR1 is SGHRS and CDR2 YFSETQ. The CDR3 nucleotides are TGCGCCAGCAGTCCCCTTACAGGGAGCACTGAAGCTTTCTTT. Protein: CASSPLTGSTEAFF.

The chain recombines TRBV11-2 with TRBJ2-7; D possibly uses TRBD1 or TRBD2 (5 bases each). CDR3 length equals 12 residues. From germline, CDR1 is SGHAT and CDR2 FQNNGV. Trimming pared 1 base from V and 6 bases from J, leaving 7 bases between. The CDR3 DNA is TGTGCCAGCAGCTTAGGGGGGAGCGAGCAGTACTTC. Amino acid sequence: CASSLGGSEQYF.

The chain is built from TRBV3-1 (or the pseudogene TRBV3-2) and TRBJ2-5; D is possibly TRBD2 (6 bases). Germline CDR1 reads LGHDT; CDR2 reads YNNKEL (reference sequence). The CDR3 has 13 amino acids. V was trimmed by 0 bases and J by 5 bases, leaving 7 bases between them. The CDR3 DNA sequence: TGTGCCAGCAGCCAAGATGGGGGGGAGACCCAGTACTTC. Protein product: CASSQDGGETQYF.

The chain employs TRBV28 and TRBJ1-2; D call uncertain. This CDR3 has 14 amino acids. With 3 bases removed from V and 6 bases from J, the gap between germline ends came to 14 bases. Looked up from germline, CDR1 is MDHEN and CDR2 is SYDVKM. The CDR3: CASSLLTGSDGYTF. The CDR3 DNA reads TGTGCCAGCAGTTTGCTTACGGGTTCGGATGGCTACACCTTC.

V is TRBV4-3 and J is TRBJ1-6, with TRBD1 matching 10 bases. Germline V CDR1 and CDR2: LGHNA, YSLEER. The CDR3 is 17 amino acids. The V gene end was trimmed by 0 bases and the J gene end by 8 bases; junction bases not matched to a gene: 7. The CDR3, as DNA: TGCGCCAGCAGCCAAGAGGGGTGGGGACAGGGGTATTCACCCCTCCACTTT. This codes for CASSQEGWGQGYSPLHF.

The chain links TRBV12-3 or TRBV12-4 to TRBJ2-7; D perhaps matches TRBD2 (6 bases). V was pared by 5 bases and J by 7 bases, with 12 bases between. This CDR3 is built from 12 residues. CDR3 nucleotides: TGTGCCAGCAGTCCCGGCGGAGGGGAGCAGTACTTC. This translates into CASSPGGGEQYF.

The sample holds one count of this clone. V and J are TRBV28 and TRBJ2-7; 8 bases align to TRBD1. With V trimmed by 2 bases and J by 3 bases, 3 bases remained unmatched. CDR1 and CDR2 (germline): MDHEN, SYDVKM. The CDR3 is 14 amino acids. The CDR3: CASSLTGGLYEQYF. CDR3 nucleotides: TGTGCCAGCAGTTTAACAGGGGGTCTCTACGAGCAGTACTTC. Looking up the rest from reference TRBV28 and TRBJ2-7 gives the full variable domain: DVKVTQSSRYLVKRTGEKVFLECVQDMDHENMFWYRQDPGLGLRLIYFSYDVKMKEKGDIPEGYSVSREKKERFSLILESASTNQTSMYLCASSLTGGLYEQYFGPGTRLTVT.

The chain uses TRBV9 and TRBJ1-1; no clear D gene. V lost 3 bases, J lost 1 base, and 7 bases lay in between. The germline V gene encodes CDR1 SGDLS and CDR2 YYNGEE. This CDR3 contains 13 residues. The CDR3 reads CASSEAGNTEAFF. For the CDR3, the DNA is TGTGCCAGCAGCGAAGCCGGGAACACTGAAGCTTTCTTT. The variable domain in full, with the rest retrieved from reference TRBV9 and TRBJ1-1, is DSGVTQTPKHLITATGQRVTLRCSPRSGDLSVYWYQQSLDQGLQFLIQYYNGEERAKGNILERFSAQQFPDLHSELNLSSLELGDSALYFCASSEAGNTEAFFGQGTRLTVV.

The genes are TRBV5-8 and TRBJ1-2, with TRBD1 identical over 8 bases. The CDR3 has 15 amino acids. The trim removed 6 bases at V and 2 bases at J, leaving 9 bases unmatched. Per the germline V gene, CDR1 is SGHTS and CDR2 is YDEGEE. The CDR3 nucleotides are TGTGCCAGCACCGTGGGAGCAGGGGGCAACTATGGCTACACCTTC. Translating it yields CASTVGAGGNYGYTF.

The chain combines TRBV10-3 with TRBJ2-3, with 8 bases matching TRBD2. J was trimmed by 4 bases and V by 1 base; bases with no gene match: 10. Looked up from germline, CDR1 is ENHRY and CDR2 is SYGVKD. This CDR3 comprises 17 residues. As DNA, the CDR3 is TGTGCCATCAGTGAGTTTGTCGGGGGGGCGGGTCCAGATACGCAGTATTTT. Translation gives CAISEFVGGAGPDTQYF.

The chain links TRBV5-8 to TRBJ1-1; D unresolved. The ends were cut back, 3 bases at V and 8 bases at J, with 11 bases in the middle. CDR3 length equals 12 residues. Germline CDR1 SGHTS, CDR2 YDEGEE. The CDR3 sequence: CASSSKKREAFF. The CDR3 DNA follows: TGTGCCAGCAGCTCGAAAAAGCGGGAAGCTTTCTTT.

The chain links TRBV10-3 to TRBJ1-2; the match to TRBD1 covers 7 bases. V was clipped by 6 bases and J by 7 bases; unmatched bases: 11. The CDR3 consists of 14 residues. Looked up from germline, CDR1 is ENHRY and CDR2 is SYGVKD. In DNA, the CDR3 is TGTGCCATCAGGCCAACAGGGGCCGGGAGTGGCTACACCTTC. As protein: CAIRPTGAGSGYTF.

The rearrangement uses TRBV23-1 and TRBJ1-5, with D tentatively TRBD1 (5 bases). TRBV23-1 falls under the ORF class, with uncertain function. Trimming stripped 9 bases from V and 0 bases from J, with 15 bases between. The CDR3 consists of 15 residues. The CDR3 DNA sequence: TGCGCCAGTTCAAGGGGCGATCTTAGCAATCAGCCCCAGCATTTT. This translates into CASSRGDLSNQPQHF.

This clone has just one count. J is TRBJ2-7 and V is TRBV5-4; 8 positions agree with TRBD1. Looked up from germline, CDR1 is SGHNT and CDR2 is YYREEE (reference sequence). The junction had 3 bases not matched to a gene; V was cut back by 4 bases and J by 3 bases. This CDR3 contains 13 residues. The CDR3 loop reads CASSLTGDYEQYF. CDR3 nucleotide sequence: TGTGCCAGCAGCCTGACAGGGGACTACGAGCAGTACTTC. Filled out from reference TRBV5-4 and TRBJ2-7, the complete variable domain reads ETGVTQSPTHLIKTRGQQVTLRCSSQSGHNTVSWYQQALGQGPQFIFQYYREEENGRGNFPPRFSGLQFPNYSSELNVNALELDDSALYLCASSLTGDYEQYFGPGTRLTVT.

The chain has TRBV3-1 (or the pseudogene TRBV3-2) and TRBJ1-2; 10 nucleotides match TRBD1. Trimming at V came to 0 bases and at J to 8 bases, leaving 9 bases not matched to a gene. Germline CDR1 and CDR2: LGHDT and YNNKEL (reference sequence). CDR3 length equals 16 residues. CDR3 in amino acids: CASSQDWDRGWYGYTF. CDR3 in DNA: TGTGCCAGCAGCCAAGATTGGGACAGGGGTTGGTACGGCTACACCTTC.

This clone is a singleton in its sample. This chain joins TRBV7-9 and TRBJ2-1; D possibly matches TRBD1 or TRBD2 (6 bases each). V lost 0 bases, J lost 6 bases, and 12 bases lay in between. The CDR3 has 15 residues. CDR1 is SEHNR, CDR2 FQNEAQ, per germline (reference sequence). Written as DNA, the CDR3 is TGTGCCAGCAGCTTAGCTGGGGGGCTCGGCAATGAGCAGTTCTTC. This codes for CASSLAGGLGNEQFF.

This rearrangement joins TRBV15 to TRBJ2-7, with a tentative D call TRBD1 (5 bases). V was trimmed by 0 bases and J by 1 base, leaving 10 bases between them. Per the germline V gene, CDR1 is LNHNV and CDR2 is YYDKDF (reference sequence). The CDR3 covers 15 residues. CDR3 loop: CATSREPAGSYEQYF. CDR3 DNA: TGTGCCACCAGCAGAGAGCCGGCAGGGTCCTACGAGCAGTACTTC.